Following are 14 T cell receptor beta chains from one sample sequenced in a study of T cell responses to AZD1222 COVID-19 vaccine (dated by TCRdb to the early 2020s). The intended sense of this specimen's time point label: about 28 days (+/-7) after the second vaccine dose. Libraries were constructed by the immunoSEQ multiplex PCR assay. Here the immuneACCESS table is served through TCRdb, limited to in-frame sequences with V and J called. Missing clones are a known gap in these copies; in checked studies unresolved V genes cover under half, and the rest lacks a known reason. The table for this sample lists about 150,000 clones; roughly nine tenths of them were counted only once. The ten most abundant clones make up roughly 1.2% of the sample. The input for sequencing was peripheral blood, taken 28 days after the second AZD1222 dose. These receptors were obtained from an adult who received the AZD1222 COVID-19 vaccine.

This chain links TRBV25-1 with TRBJ1-4; 9 bases are a match to TRBD1. V lost 4 bases to trimming and J lost 0 bases; unmatched junction nucleotides: 3. From germline, CDR1 is MGHDK and CDR2 SYGVNS. This CDR3 has 16 residues. In nucleotides, the CDR3 is TGTGCCAGCAGTGTACGGACAGGGGCAACTAATGAAAAACTGTTTTTT. The encoded protein is CASSVRTGATNEKLFF.

The V gene is TRBV5-1, the J gene TRBJ2-2; maybe TRBD2 (5 bases). Looked up from germline, CDR1 is SGHRS and CDR2 is YFSETQ. Deletions cut 5 bases from V and 3 bases from J, with 11 bases between. The CDR3 contains 14 residues. The CDR3 DNA sequence: TGCGCCAGCAGGGTGAGGGTTGACACCGGGGAGCTGTTTTTT. This encodes CASRVRVDTGELFF.

The chain carries TRBV3-1 (or the pseudogene TRBV3-2) and TRBJ2-5; D assignment may be TRBD1 or TRBD2 (6 bases each). V lost 7 bases to trimming and J lost 4 bases, with 22 bases between them. Germline-derived CDR1 and CDR2 are LGHDT and YNNKEL (reference sequence). The CDR3 consists of 16 residues. CDR3 sequence reads: CASNKGFRGLRETQYF. CDR3 DNA: TGTGCCAGCAACAAGGGTTTCAGGGGACTCCGAGAGACCCAGTACTTC.

This chain joins TRBV27 and TRBJ2-5; unclear D gene. The germline gives CDR1 MNHEY, CDR2 SMNVEV (reference sequence). Deletions cut 3 bases from V and 1 base from J, with 6 bases between. The CDR3 is 13 amino acids. This CDR3 is CASSFHLQETQYF. CDR3 bases: TGTGCCAGCAGTTTCCACCTCCAAGAGACCCAGTACTTC.

Only one count was recorded for this clone. The rearrangement uses TRBV27 and TRBJ2-3, with D possibly TRBD1 on 5 matching bases. Trimming cost V 5 bases and J 1 base, with 19 bases left between them. The germline V gene encodes CDR1 MNHEY and CDR2 SMNVEV (reference sequence). The CDR3 covers 17 residues. The CDR3 region has the DNA TGTGCCAGCAGTCATCAGACAGTGCTCTTAGGCACAGATACGCAGTATTTT. This sequence encodes CASSHQTVLLGTDTQYF.

The genes are TRBV5-5 and TRBJ2-6, with D possibly TRBD1 on 5 matching bases. The V end was cut by 2 bases, the J end by 2 bases, with 8 bases between. CDR1 is SGHKS, CDR2 YYEKEE, per germline (reference sequence). The CDR3 is 15 amino acids. DNA of the CDR3: TGTGCCAGCAGCTTATCCAGGGCTGGGGCCAACGTCCTGACTTTC. Its protein product is CASSLSRAGANVLTF.

The rearrangement uses TRBV6-5 and TRBJ2-7; 8 nucleotides line up with TRBD1. The CDR3 runs 16 residues. V lost 0 bases, J lost 3 bases, and 7 bases stayed unmatched. Looked up from germline, CDR1 is MNHEY and CDR2 is SVGAGI. This CDR3 reads CASSYSSGGENYEQYF. The DNA of the CDR3 is TGTGCCAGCAGTTACTCTTCAGGGGGCGAGAACTACGAGCAGTACTTC.

This clone was detected only once. This sequence joins TRBV9 and TRBJ1-1; D call uncertain. The CDR3 sequence is 13 residues long. CDR1 is SGDLS, CDR2 YYNGEE, per germline. With 4 bases removed from V and 1 base from J, the gap between germline ends came to 8 bases. The CDR3 nucleotides are TGTGCCAGCAGCCCCAGGCCGAACACTGAAGCTTTCTTT. Translating it yields CASSPRPNTEAFF.

V usage is TRBV9 and J usage is TRBJ2-3; D unresolved. The CDR3 length is 16 residues. The V end was cut by 4 bases, the J end by 1 base, with 16 bases between. Per the germline V gene, CDR1 is SGDLS and CDR2 is YYNGEE. The chain's CDR3 is CASSSRPLVGTDTQYF. CDR3 bases: TGTGCCAGCAGCTCACGTCCCTTAGTCGGCACAGATACGCAGTATTTT.

The chain carries TRBV5-1 and TRBJ2-5; D unclear. V lost 4 bases and J lost 0, with 13 bases in between. The CDR3 extends over 15 amino acids. Germline CDR1 SGHRS, CDR2 YFSETQ. CDR3 sequence: CASSRNTLYQETQYF. In DNA form, the CDR3 reads TGCGCCAGCAGCCGCAACACCCTGTACCAAGAGACCCAGTACTTC.

V usage is TRBV5-1 and J usage is TRBJ1-4; maybe TRBD1 (6 bases). The CDR3 runs 14 residues. CDR1 and CDR2 (germline): SGHRS, YFSETQ. V was trimmed by 4 bases and J by 8 bases, leaving 15 bases between them. The CDR3 bases are TGCGCCAGCAGCCGGACAGCGGAGGCGGAAAAACTGTTTTTT. This gives the protein CASSRTAEAEKLFF. Supplemented by reference TRBV5-1 and TRBJ1-4, the full variable domain reads KAGVTQTPRYLIKTRGQQVTLSCSPISGHRSVSWYQQTPGQGLQFLFEYFSETQRNKGNFPGRFSGRQFSNSRSEMNVSTLELGDSALYLCASSRTAEAEKLFFGSGTQLSVL.

V is TRBV5-1 and J is TRBJ2-1; D remains ambiguous. Germline V gene lookup returns CDR1 SGHRS and CDR2 YFSETQ. V lost 1 base, J lost 1 base, and 12 bases lay in between. The CDR3 covers 16 residues. The CDR3 bases are TGCGCCAGCAGCTTGCTGGCAGGCGGTTCCTACAATGAGCAGTTCTTC. This codes for CASSLLAGGSYNEQFF.

The chain has TRBV10-1 and TRBJ2-7; TRBD1 is a possible D gene (6 bases). With 3 bases removed from V and 4 bases from J, the gap between germline ends came to 7 bases. The CDR3 loop spans 12 amino acids. Germline loops: CDR1 WNHNN, CDR2 SYGVQD (reference sequence). CDR3: CASSDRGYEQYF. CDR3 sequence (DNA): TGCGCCAGCAGTGACAGGGGTTACGAGCAGTACTTC.

The chain carries TRBV6-5 and TRBJ2-3; no clear D gene. The V end lost 7 bases, the J end lost 2 bases, and 1 base lay between the germline ends. The length of the CDR3 is 10 residues. Per germline, CDR1 MNHEY and CDR2 SVGAGI. The DNA for the CDR3 is TGTGCCAGCAACACAGATACGCAGTATTTT. Protein sequence: CASNTDTQYF.